One and the same sample provided the 2 T cell receptor beta chains below, sequenced in a study of regulatory T cells in long-lasting Graves disease. Noted time point: persistent/refractory GD, antithyroid drugs over 5 years with positive TRAb. PBMC RNA was the source of the TCR library. Arm-PCR of CDR3 regions and iRepertoire HTBI primers were used to build TCR beta libraries. TCRdb recomputed calls from the multiplex PCR reads with MiXCR, one row per CDR3 protein. Counted here are a few hundred thousand distinct CDR3 sequences, roughly 24% occurring once; the ten biggest clones make up 25% to 30%. The sequenced sample was peripheral blood mononuclear cells (PBMCs), obtained when the disease was refractory, from a patient treated with antithyroid drugs. These TCRs come from a woman aged 40 to 50 with Graves disease.

V gene TRBV3-1 combines with J gene TRBJ2-1, with TRBD1 matching 7 bases. The CDR3 is 14 residues long. The germline CDR1 and CDR2 sequences are LGHDT and YNNKEL (reference sequence). Trimming cost V 6 bases and J 7 bases; bases outside gene matches: 9. CDR3 nucleotide sequence: TGTGCCAGCAGAGCGGACAGGCGGAATAATGAGCAGTTCTTC. It codes for CASRADRRNNEQFF.

This clonotype was counted only a few times. This chain uses TRBV10-3 with TRBJ2-2, with D perhaps TRBD1 or TRBD2 (5 bases each). CDR1 ENHRY and CDR2 SYGVKD come from the germline V gene. Trimming pared 6 bases from V and 0 bases from J, leaving 17 bases between. The CDR3 sequence is 17 residues long. CDR3 amino acids: CAISTSAGRANTGELFF. The CDR3 DNA sequence: TGTGCCATCAGCACCTCGGCGGGCAGGGCGAACACCGGGGAGCTGTTTTTT.